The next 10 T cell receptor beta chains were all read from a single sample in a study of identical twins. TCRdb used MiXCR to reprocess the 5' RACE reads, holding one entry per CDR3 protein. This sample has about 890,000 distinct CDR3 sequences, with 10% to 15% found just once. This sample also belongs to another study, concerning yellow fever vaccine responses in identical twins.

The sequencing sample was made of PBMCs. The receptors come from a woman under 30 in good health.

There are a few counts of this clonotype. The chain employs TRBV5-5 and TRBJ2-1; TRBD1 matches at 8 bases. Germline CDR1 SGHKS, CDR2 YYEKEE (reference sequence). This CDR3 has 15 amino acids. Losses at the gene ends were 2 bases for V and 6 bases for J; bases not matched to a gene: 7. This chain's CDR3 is CASSFFGQGANEQFF. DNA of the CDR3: TGTGCCAGCAGCTTCTTCGGGCAGGGGGCCAATGAGCAGTTCTTC.

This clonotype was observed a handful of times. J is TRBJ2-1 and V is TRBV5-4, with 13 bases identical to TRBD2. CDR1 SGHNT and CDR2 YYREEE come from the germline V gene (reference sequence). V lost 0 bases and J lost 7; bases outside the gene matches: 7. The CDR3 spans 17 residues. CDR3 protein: CASSLARTSGGLNEQFF. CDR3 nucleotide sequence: TGTGCCAGCAGCTTGGCCCGGACTAGCGGGGGCTTAAATGAGCAGTTCTTC.

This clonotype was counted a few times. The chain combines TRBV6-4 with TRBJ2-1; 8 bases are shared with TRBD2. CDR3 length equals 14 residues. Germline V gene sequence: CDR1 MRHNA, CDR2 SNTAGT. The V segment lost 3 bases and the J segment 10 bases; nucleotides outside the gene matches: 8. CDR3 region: CASSDAGGGKEQFF. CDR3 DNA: TGTGCCAGCAGTGATGCGGGGGGCGGAAAGGAGCAGTTCTTC.

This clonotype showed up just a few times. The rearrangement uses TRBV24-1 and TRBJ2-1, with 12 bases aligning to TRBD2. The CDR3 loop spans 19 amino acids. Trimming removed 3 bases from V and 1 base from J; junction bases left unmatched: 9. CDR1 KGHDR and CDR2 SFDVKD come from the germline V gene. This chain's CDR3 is CATSDTSLTSGSSYNEQFF. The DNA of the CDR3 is TGTGCCACCAGTGATACCTCCTTGACTAGCGGGAGTTCCTACAATGAGCAGTTCTTC.

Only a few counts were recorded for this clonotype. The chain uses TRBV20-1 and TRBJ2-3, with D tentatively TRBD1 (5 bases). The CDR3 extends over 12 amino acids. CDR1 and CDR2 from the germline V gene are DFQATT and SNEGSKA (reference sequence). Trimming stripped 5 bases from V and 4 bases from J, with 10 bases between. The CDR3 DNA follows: TGCAGTGCTTCTACGACAGCAGATACGCAGTATTTT. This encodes CSASTTADTQYF.

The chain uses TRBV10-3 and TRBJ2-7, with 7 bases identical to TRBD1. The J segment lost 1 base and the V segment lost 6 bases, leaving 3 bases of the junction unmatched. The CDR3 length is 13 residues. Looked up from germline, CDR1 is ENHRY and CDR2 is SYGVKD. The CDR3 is CAIRGTASYEQYF. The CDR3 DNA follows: TGTGCCATCAGAGGGACAGCATCCTACGAGCAGTACTTC.

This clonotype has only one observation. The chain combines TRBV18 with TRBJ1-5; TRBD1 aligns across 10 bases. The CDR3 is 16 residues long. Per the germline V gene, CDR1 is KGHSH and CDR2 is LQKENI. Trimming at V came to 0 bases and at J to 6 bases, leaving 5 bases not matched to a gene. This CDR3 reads CASSPPGQGSSQPQHF. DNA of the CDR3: TGTGCCAGCTCACCACCGGGACAGGGGAGTTCTCAGCCCCAGCATTTT.

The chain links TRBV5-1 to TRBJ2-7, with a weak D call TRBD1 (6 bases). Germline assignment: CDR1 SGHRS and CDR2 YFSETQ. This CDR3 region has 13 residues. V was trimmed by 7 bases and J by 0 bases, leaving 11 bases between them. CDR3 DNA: TGCGCCAGCGGGCAGGGGCCCTCCTACGAGCAGTACTTC. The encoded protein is CASGQGPSYEQYF.

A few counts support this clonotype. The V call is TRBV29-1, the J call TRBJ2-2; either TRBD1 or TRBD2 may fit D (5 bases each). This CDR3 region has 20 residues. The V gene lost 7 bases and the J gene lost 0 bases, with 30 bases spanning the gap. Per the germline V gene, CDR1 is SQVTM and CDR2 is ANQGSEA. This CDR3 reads CSGWDPWGGSLGANTGELFF. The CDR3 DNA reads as TGCAGCGGATGGGACCCATGGGGTGGCTCACTCGGCGCGAACACCGGGGAGCTGTTTTTT.

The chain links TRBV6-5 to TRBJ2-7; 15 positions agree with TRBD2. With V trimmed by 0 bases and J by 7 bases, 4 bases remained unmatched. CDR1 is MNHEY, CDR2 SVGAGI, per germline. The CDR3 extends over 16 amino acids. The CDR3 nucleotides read TGTGCCAGCAGTTACTCGGGACTAGCGGGAGGAAGGGAGCAGTACTTC. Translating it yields CASSYSGLAGGREQYF.